The 26 T cell receptor beta chains below come from one sample, sequenced in a study of cytomegalovirus exposure and HLA in healthy donors. The PCR made use of 60 Vbeta and 13 Jbeta primers. Here immunoSEQ multiplex PCR was the method, and the copy in TCRdb shows in-frame clones only, minus some. The table shows 150,000 or so clones, with around 79% occurring only once. The sequenced sample consisted of PBMCs. These receptor sequences come from a man aged 18 to 29 in good health and CMV-seronegative.

The chain has TRBV6-6 and TRBJ2-7, with 11 bases aligning to TRBD2. V was clipped by 6 bases and J by 4 bases; unmatched bases: 5. The CDR3 length is 14 residues. Looked up from germline, CDR1 is MNHNY and CDR2 is SVGAGI (reference sequence). The DNA for the CDR3 is TGTGCCAGCAGAACTAGCGGGGGTTGGTACGAGCAGTACTTC. Translating it yields CASRTSGGWYEQYF.

This chain links TRBV6-5 with TRBJ2-2; TRBD1 might be the D (5 bases). V lost 0 bases to trimming and J lost 8 bases, with 13 bases between them. CDR3 length equals 15 residues. The germline V gene encodes CDR1 MNHEY and CDR2 SVGAGI. The CDR3 loop is CASSYSFQGAGELFF. The CDR3 DNA sequence: TGTGCCAGCAGTTACTCCTTTCAAGGGGCGGGGGAGCTGTTTTTT.

The rearrangement uses TRBV4-3 and TRBJ2-5; maybe TRBD1 (6 bases). The CDR3 runs 15 residues. Trimming took off 0 bases at V and 4 bases at J, with 12 bases between the two ends. Germline lookup yields CDR1 LGHNA and CDR2 YSLEER. CDR3 residues: CASSQDLGAGETQYF. As DNA, the CDR3 is TGCGCCAGCAGCCAAGATTTGGGGGCAGGAGAGACCCAGTACTTC.

This chain uses TRBV11-2 with TRBJ2-2; possibly TRBD2 for D (7 bases). Germline CDR1 SGHAT, CDR2 FQNNGV. This CDR3 has 17 amino acids. Trimming took 4 bases from V and 3 from J, leaving 18 bases between them. The CDR3 loop reads CASSSRGRGTYTGELFF. CDR3 DNA: TGTGCCAGCAGCTCCCGGGGGCGGGGGACTTACACCGGGGAGCTGTTTTTT.

This clone was counted a single time. The chain joins TRBV11-2 to TRBJ2-3; 7 bases match TRBD2. With 1 base clipped from V and 4 bases from J, the junction kept 11 bases outside the gene matches. Germline V gene data show CDR1 as SGHAT and CDR2 as FQNNGV. The CDR3 consists of 17 residues. CDR3 sequence: CASSLVGMRGTADTQYF. The CDR3 coding sequence is TGTGCCAGCAGCTTAGTCGGAATGCGGGGGACGGCAGATACGCAGTATTTT.

This clone was counted between two and nine times. The chain combines TRBV28 with TRBJ1-2; TRBD1 is a possible D gene (6 bases). The CDR3 has 14 amino acids. V was cut by 7 bases and J by 5 bases, with 17 bases left in between. CDR1 and CDR2 (germline): MDHEN, SYDVKM. The CDR3 loop is CASTRGGEGYGYTF. The CDR3 bases are TGTGCCAGCACCCGAGGGGGGGAAGGTTATGGCTACACCTTC.

The V gene is TRBV7-9, the J gene TRBJ2-3; 7 bases fit TRBD1. The CDR3 is made up of 19 amino acids. With V trimmed by 5 bases and J by 3 bases, 20 bases remained unmatched. In germline, CDR1 is SEHNR, CDR2 FQNEAQ (reference sequence). The CDR3 DNA sequence: TGTGCCAGCAGCGAAAAACCCATGGAACAGGGGAAGGTGACAGATACGCAGTATTTT. Protein sequence: CASSEKPMEQGKVTDTQYF.

This rearrangement joins TRBV27 to TRBJ1-1; 8 bases fit TRBD1. There are 15 residues in the CDR3. V shed 6 bases and J 6 bases; nucleotides not matched to a gene: 12. Looked up from germline, CDR1 is MNHEY and CDR2 is SMNVEV (reference sequence). The CDR3 region has the DNA TGTGCCAGCAGAGTTACCGACAGGGGAGTGGCTGAAGCTTTCTTT. It encodes CASRVTDRGVAEAFF.

The V gene is TRBV5-1, the J gene TRBJ2-3; 8 bases line up with TRBD1. From germline, CDR1 is SGHRS and CDR2 YFSETQ. This CDR3 has 16 amino acids. The ends lost 3 bases at V and 0 bases at J; junction bases unmatched: 6. This chain's CDR3 is CASSSTGATSTDTQYF. Written as DNA, the CDR3 is TGCGCCAGCAGCTCGACAGGGGCGACTAGCACAGATACGCAGTATTTT. The full variable domain, completed using reference TRBV5-1 and TRBJ2-3, is KAGVTQTPRYLIKTRGQQVTLSCSPISGHRSVSWYQQTPGQGLQFLFEYFSETQRNKGNFPGRFSGRQFSNSRSEMNVSTLELGDSALYLCASSSTGATSTDTQYFGPGTRLTVL.

Only a few counts were recorded for this clone. The chain links TRBV25-1 to TRBJ2-7; 8 bases are a match to TRBD1. CDR3 size: 15 residues. V lost 5 bases to trimming and J lost 6 bases; unmatched junction nucleotides: 12. The germline gives CDR1 MGHDK, CDR2 SYGVNS. The CDR3 sequence: CASSPSWDRKSEQYF. CDR3 nucleotide sequence: TGTGCCAGCAGTCCGTCTTGGGACAGGAAGAGCGAGCAGTACTTC.

This chain joins TRBV5-6 and TRBJ2-2; D is possibly TRBD1 (5 bases). This CDR3 is 19 amino acids long. Germline-derived CDR1 and CDR2 are SGHDT and YYEEEE. Trimming stripped 4 bases from V and 3 bases from J, with 25 bases between. CDR3 in amino acids: CASSTEGWVWQGDTGELFF. The CDR3 DNA follows: TGTGCCAGCAGCACCGAAGGTTGGGTGTGGCAGGGTGACACCGGGGAGCTGTTTTTT.

This chain links TRBV29-1 with TRBJ2-5; 9 bases match TRBD2. The CDR3 covers 17 residues. Trimming at V came to 2 bases and at J to 4 bases, leaving 14 bases not matched to a gene. CDR1 and CDR2 from the germline V gene are SQVTM and ANQGSEA. For the CDR3, the DNA is TGCAGCGTTGAAACGGGGCAGGCGGGGGGGCCACGAGAGACCCAGTACTTC. Its translation: CSVETGQAGGPRETQYF.

This clone was observed a single time. Compared with germline, one end of the junction differs, possibly owing to a read error. This chain connects TRBV7-9 to TRBJ1-4, with 7 bases identical to TRBD1. This CDR3 contains 18 residues. Germline V lookup: CDR1 SEHNR, CDR2 FQNEAQ (reference sequence). CDR3 region: CSSSSRAGGRGPNEKLFF. The CDR3 DNA reads TGTTCCAGCAGCTCAAGGGCAGGGGGGCGAGGTCCTAATGAAAAACTGTTTTTT.

The V and J genes are TRBV11-3 and TRBJ2-3, with a possible D match to TRBD2 (6 bases). The CDR3 consists of 17 residues. Trimming took 0 bases from V and 4 from J, leaving 17 bases between them. Germline assignment: CDR1 SGHNT and CDR2 YENEEA. CDR3 residues: CASSLDGNRGGADTQYF. Here the CDR3 DNA reads TGTGCCAGCAGCTTAGATGGCAACCGGGGCGGGGCAGATACGCAGTATTTT.

This chain links TRBV30 with TRBJ2-3; TRBD1 agrees at 10 bases. Trimming took 4 bases from V and 6 from J; bases not matched to a gene: 7. Germline assignment: CDR1 GTSNPN and CDR2 SVGIG (reference sequence). CDR3 length equals 14 residues. The CDR3 loop reads CAWIKGTGADTQYF. Here the CDR3 DNA reads TGTGCCTGGATTAAGGGGACAGGGGCGGATACGCAGTATTTT.

This sequence joins TRBV5-1 and TRBJ1-4, with 8 nucleotides matching TRBD1. Germline lookup yields CDR1 SGHRS and CDR2 YFSETQ. Trimming removed 4 bases from V and 8 bases from J; junction bases left unmatched: 13. The length of the CDR3 is 16 residues. Here the CDR3 reads CASSRDWTGSAEKLFF. The CDR3 DNA reads TGCGCCAGCAGCCGCGACTGGACAGGGTCTGCGGAAAAACTGTTTTTT. The complete variable domain, with remaining parts taken from reference TRBV5-1 and TRBJ1-4, reads KAGVTQTPRYLIKTRGQQVTLSCSPISGHRSVSWYQQTPGQGLQFLFEYFSETQRNKGNFPGRFSGRQFSNSRSEMNVSTLELGDSALYLCASSRDWTGSAEKLFFGSGTQLSVL.

Remarks on this clone: The conserved final phenylalanine or tryptophan is absent from the CDR3, which likely points to a read error. The J gene is TRBJ1-2, the V gene TRBV7-2; unclear D gene. Per germline, CDR1 SGHTA and CDR2 FQGNSA. The V and J ends lost 2 bases and 4 bases respectively, with 11 bases between them. This CDR3 region has 14 residues. This CDR3 reads CASSLLSGGYGYTL. Written as DNA, the CDR3 is TGTGCCAGCAGCTTATTATCCGGCGGCTATGGCTACACCCTC.

This clone was observed a few times. Here the CDR3 reads CASSEFGGHNEQFF. CDR3 nucleotides: TGTGCCAGCAGTGAATTCGGGGGACACAATGAGCAGTTCTTC. The rearrangement links TRBV25-1 to TRBJ2-1; possible D gene TRBD2, 6 bases. The CDR3 contains 14 residues. V was trimmed by 1 base and J by 5 bases, leaving 9 bases between them. Germline values: CDR1 MGHDK, CDR2 SYGVNS.

The chain recombines TRBV11-1 with TRBJ1-1; D may be TRBD1 (6 bases). The CDR3 extends over 13 amino acids. Germline CDR1 SGHAT, CDR2 FQDESV (reference sequence). The V and J ends lost 3 bases and 5 bases respectively, with 10 bases between them. The CDR3 DNA follows: TGTGCCAGCAGCTTCAGGGGCAGGACTGAAGCTTTCTTT. Encoded protein: CASSFRGRTEAFF. Based on the CDR3 plus reference TRBV11-1 and TRBJ1-1, the full variable domain is EAEVAQSPRYKITEKSQAVAFWCDPISGHATLYWYRQILGQGPELLVQFQDESVVDDSQLPKDRFSAERLKGVDSTLKIQPAELGDSAMYLCASSFRGRTEAFFGQGTRLTVV.

This clone has more than one count but fewer than ten. V gene TRBV5-1 combines with J gene TRBJ1-6; the D is unclear. This CDR3 is 16 amino acids long. Deletions cut 3 bases from V and 4 bases from J, with 14 bases between. The V gene's germline CDR1 is SGHRS and CDR2 YFSETQ. The CDR3 DNA reads as TGCGCCAGCAGCTCCCGTCGGGGAGAATATAATTCACCCCTCCACTTT. Translating it yields CASSSRRGEYNSPLHF.

This chain connects TRBV9 to TRBJ1-6; no firm D call. The CDR3 spans 15 residues. Germline V gene data show CDR1 as SGDLS and CDR2 as YYNGEE. V dropped 0 bases and J dropped 7 bases, with 11 bases sitting between them. The chain's CDR3 is CASSVGGFGNSPLHF. The CDR3 DNA sequence: TGTGCCAGCAGCGTAGGCGGATTCGGGAATTCACCCCTCCACTTT.

The chain has TRBV7-9 and TRBJ2-1; 11 bases line up with TRBD2. Trimming cost V 5 bases and J 5 bases; bases outside gene matches: 5. Germline assignment: CDR1 SEHNR and CDR2 FQNEAQ (reference sequence). This CDR3 is 15 amino acids long. The CDR3 nucleotides read TGTGCCAGCAGCGACCAGACTAGCGGGGACAATGAGCAGTTCTTC. Its translation is CASSDQTSGDNEQFF.

The CDR3 DNA sequence: TGTGCCAGCAAGGCCTCCGAGGGAATCTACGAGCAGTACGTC. This encodes CASKASEGIYEQYV. The chain carries TRBV2 and TRBJ2-7; tentative D call: TRBD2 (5 bases). The CDR3 extends over 14 amino acids. V lost 7 bases, J lost 3 bases, and 16 bases lay in between. Per the germline V gene, CDR1 is SNHLY and CDR2 is FYNNEI.

The V call is TRBV4-3, the J call TRBJ2-1, with 9 positions matching TRBD1. Germline lookup yields CDR1 LGHNA and CDR2 YSLEER. V lost 5 bases, J lost 7 bases, and 15 bases stayed unmatched. The CDR3 is 17 residues long. CDR3 region: CASSTYPPDRGKNEQFF. CDR3 DNA sequence: TGCGCCAGCAGCACCTACCCACCGGACAGGGGTAAAAATGAGCAGTTCTTC.

This clone was seen once. One junction end does not reproduce the germline sequence, and a read error may be involved. This rearrangement joins TRBV28 to TRBJ2-4, with a tentative D call TRBD2 (5 bases). CDR3 length equals 14 residues. Germline V gene sequence: CDR1 MDHEN, CDR2 SYDVKM. The DNA for the CDR3 is TGTGCCAGCAGTGCACCGGGGTTCAAAAACAGTCAGTACTTC. Translated: CASSAPGFKNSQYF.

The chain recombines TRBV5-4 with TRBJ1-6; 8 nucleotides agree with TRBD1. V dropped 4 bases and J dropped 1; count of bases not matched to a gene: 7. The CDR3 runs to 17 residues. Germline V gene sequence: CDR1 SGHNT, CDR2 YYREEE (reference sequence). The CDR3 loop reads CASSLGQGGSYNSPLHF. In DNA form, the CDR3 reads TGTGCCAGCAGCCTCGGACAGGGAGGATCCTATAATTCACCCCTCCACTTT.